One sample yielded the 25 T cell receptor beta chains listed below, sequenced in a study of shared clonotypes between healthy human individuals. Clones were read by immunoSEQ multiplex PCR, and TCRdb kept only the in-frame ones, dropping some. Of about 2.2 million clones listed, roughly 93% are singletons. CD45RO-negative CD8 cells positively selected for CCR7 made up the naive population, which excluded terminally differentiated effector memory CD45RA+ cells. Sequencing was carried out using naive CD8+ T cells from PBMCs. These receptor sequences come from a man between 18 and 29 years old in good health. Some clones in this sample may be carry-over from other donors' samples.

In the case of this clone: Other DNA sequences in the same sample also yield this CDR3. This sequence joins TRBV28 and TRBJ2-1; no definite D call. Trimming cost V 2 bases and J 2 bases, with 7 bases left between them. Germline values: CDR1 MDHEN, CDR2 SYDVKM. The CDR3 contains 14 residues. The DNA of the CDR3 is TGTGCCAGCAGTTTAGCAGGTGCCTACAATGAGCAGTTCTTC. Translation gives CASSLAGAYNEQFF.

V gene TRBV5-1 combines with J gene TRBJ2-1; D gene ambiguous. V was trimmed by 0 bases and J by 8 bases, leaving 12 bases between them. The length of the CDR3 is 14 residues. The germline gives CDR1 SGHRS, CDR2 YFSETQ. The CDR3: CASSLELYSHEQFF. CDR3 nucleotides: TGCGCCAGCAGCTTGGAACTCTACTCGCATGAGCAGTTCTTC. Full variable domain (outside the CDR3, taken from reference TRBV5-1 and TRBJ2-1): KAGVTQTPRYLIKTRGQQVTLSCSPISGHRSVSWYQQTPGQGLQFLFEYFSETQRNKGNFPGRFSGRQFSNSRSEMNVSTLELGDSALYLCASSLELYSHEQFFGPGTRLTVL.

The V and J genes are TRBV27 and TRBJ2-7; 13 nucleotides match TRBD2. V lost 4 bases, J lost 12 bases, and 15 bases stayed unmatched. CDR1 and CDR2 (germline): MNHEY, SMNVEV (reference sequence). The CDR3 totals 16 residues. The CDR3 sequence: CASSSRLAGGPPYPYF. For the CDR3, the DNA is TGTGCCAGCAGTTCCAGACTAGCGGGAGGCCCCCCCTATCCGTACTTC.

The V call is TRBV7-8, the J call TRBJ2-7; 13 bases align to TRBD2. V lost 5 bases, J lost 2 bases, and 9 bases stayed unmatched. This CDR3 is built from 17 residues. The V gene's germline CDR1 is SGHVS and CDR2 FQNEAQ. The CDR3, as DNA: TGTGCCAGCAGCACCCGAAGGACTAGCGGGAGCGCCTACGAGCAGTACTTC. It yields the protein CASSTRRTSGSAYEQYF.

The chain employs TRBV27 and TRBJ2-7, with TRBD2 identical over 8 bases. This CDR3 has 14 amino acids. V gave up 5 bases and J gave up 2 bases; unmatched junction bases: 5. Germline CDR1 MNHEY, CDR2 SMNVEV (reference sequence). The CDR3 here is CASSTGLAAYEQYF. The CDR3 bases are TGTGCCAGCAGTACCGGACTAGCCGCCTACGAGCAGTACTTC.

V usage is TRBV11-2 and J usage is TRBJ2-1; 14 positions match TRBD2. The CDR3 sequence is 15 residues long. Germline V gives CDR1 SGHAT, CDR2 FQNNGV. J lost 11 bases, V lost 1 base, and 4 bases had no gene match. Here the CDR3 reads CASSLGGTSGSKQFF. CDR3 sequence (DNA): TGTGCCAGCAGCTTAGGTGGGACTAGCGGGAGTAAGCAGTTCTTC.

CDR3: CASSFPPGGINGAFF. The CDR3 DNA sequence: TGTGCCAGCAGTTTTCCCCCAGGGGGAATCAATGGAGCTTTCTTT. The genes are TRBV2 and TRBJ1-1, with 7 bases aligning to TRBD1. This CDR3 comprises 15 residues. J lost 10 bases, V lost 5 bases, and 16 bases had no gene match. In germline, CDR1 is SNHLY, CDR2 FYNNEI.

The genes are TRBV6-5 and TRBJ2-3, with D unclear. With 0 bases removed from V and 1 base from J, the gap between germline ends came to 11 bases. CDR3 length: 16 amino acids. CDR1 is MNHEY, CDR2 SVGAGI, per germline. In nucleotides, the CDR3 is TGTGCCAGCAGTTACTCGTGGACCGCGGGCACAGATACGCAGTATTTT. This codes for CASSYSWTAGTDTQYF.

The chain joins TRBV7-3 to TRBJ2-3; 9 bases fit TRBD2. This CDR3 has 14 amino acids. CDR1 and CDR2 from the germline V gene are SGHTA and FQGTGA. Trimming took 5 bases from V and 5 from J; bases not matched to a gene: 5. This CDR3 reads CASSPGLARDTQYF. The CDR3 DNA reads TGTGCCAGCAGCCCGGGACTAGCTAGAGATACGCAGTATTTT.

The rearrangement uses TRBV4-1 and TRBJ1-5; tentatively, D is TRBD1 (5 bases). V was shortened by 5 bases and J by 1 base, with 9 bases between the two germline ends. The germline V gene encodes CDR1 MGHRA and CDR2 YSYEKL. This CDR3 comprises 14 residues. The CDR3 DNA sequence: TGCGCCAGCAGCGCGACAGAAAGCAATCAGCCCCAGCATTTT. Protein product: CASSATESNQPQHF.

This chain connects TRBV7-9 to TRBJ2-7, with D unclear. Germline-derived CDR1 and CDR2 are SEHNR and FQNEAQ (reference sequence). The V end lost 5 bases, the J end lost 7 bases, and 9 bases lay between the germline ends. This CDR3 has 11 amino acids. The CDR3 region has the DNA TGTGCCAGCAGCCCCAGTTGGGAGCAGTACTTC. This codes for CASSPSWEQYF.

The CDR3 DNA sequence: TGCGCCAGCAGCTTGGCCAGACTAGCGGGACCAGACAATGAGCAGTTCTTC. This translates into CASSLARLAGPDNEQFF. This rearrangement joins TRBV5-1 to TRBJ2-1, with 11 bases fitting TRBD2. The CDR3 is 17 amino acids. CDR1 is SGHRS, CDR2 YFSETQ, per germline. The V and J ends lost 0 bases and 5 bases, in that order; junction bases with no gene match: 7.

The chain carries TRBV12-2 and TRBJ2-3; the table names TRBD2, a call not compared with the DNA. TRBV12-2 constitutes a pseudogene. The CDR3 covers 13 residues. The CDR3 loop reads CASPRRGGKTQYF. The CDR3 bases are TGTGCAAGTCCCCGCCGGGGGGGAAAAACGCAGTATTTT.

This clone appeared once. The chain carries TRBV2 and TRBJ2-1, with 8 bases identical to TRBD2. This CDR3 contains 17 residues. The V gene end was trimmed by 3 bases and the J gene end by 7 bases; junction bases not matched to a gene: 14. The germline gives CDR1 SNHLY, CDR2 FYNNEI. CDR3 sequence: CASSDLASGPPGNEQFF. In DNA form, the CDR3 reads TGTGCCAGCAGTGATTTGGCTAGCGGGCCACCCGGGAATGAGCAGTTCTTC.

This chain links TRBV12-5 with TRBJ2-2, with D perhaps being TRBD1 or TRBD2 (5 bases each). Germline V gene lookup returns CDR1 LGHNT and CDR2 FRNRAP. Trimming took 6 bases from V and 4 from J, leaving 18 bases between them. The CDR3 loop spans 16 amino acids. CDR3 nucleotides: TGTGCTAGTGGCCAAAAGGACACTAGGGGCACCGGGGAGCTGTTTTTT. This codes for CASGQKDTRGTGELFF.

The V call is TRBV4-3, the J call TRBJ2-1; the D is unclear. CDR1 and CDR2 from the germline V gene are LGHNA and YSLEER. V lost 0 bases and J 2 bases, leaving 11 bases between the germline ends. CDR3 length: 16 amino acids. In DNA form, the CDR3 reads TGCGCCAGCAGCCAAGAAGCTTTCCAGCCCTACAATGAGCAGTTCTTC. Translation: CASSQEAFQPYNEQFF.

The V gene is TRBV7-9, the J gene TRBJ2-1; TRBD2 might be the D (5 bases). Germline V CDR1 and CDR2: SEHNR, FQNEAQ (reference sequence). Between the trimmed V and J ends, which lost 3 bases and 0 bases, there was a span of 12 bases. The CDR3 covers 16 residues. This CDR3 reads CASSLTGFSSYNEQFF. CDR3 in DNA: TGTGCCAGCAGCTTGACGGGGTTCAGCTCCTACAATGAGCAGTTCTTC.

The rearrangement joins TRBV27 to TRBJ1-1; D not certain. Trimming shortened V by 5 bases and J by 1 base, and 14 bases separated the two germline ends. The germline V gene has CDR1 MNHEY and CDR2 SMNVEV (reference sequence). The CDR3 totals 15 residues. This CDR3 is CASSIPGDPNTEAFF. DNA for the CDR3: TGTGCCAGCAGTATCCCGGGCGATCCGAACACTGAAGCTTTCTTT.

The V and J genes are TRBV4-1 and TRBJ1-4; D gene uncertain. Per germline, CDR1 MGHRA and CDR2 YSYEKL. This CDR3 comprises 14 residues. V dropped 4 bases and J dropped 8 bases, with 14 bases sitting between them. The CDR3 sequence: CASSPSEGVEKLFF. In nucleotides, the CDR3 is TGCGCCAGCAGCCCTTCGGAGGGTGTGGAAAAACTGTTTTTT.

This rearrangement joins TRBV5-7 to TRBJ1-5; 8 bases are shared with TRBD1. TRBV5-7 is classed as an ORF, of uncertain function. The CDR3 totals 18 residues. The V gene end was trimmed by 7 bases and the J gene end by 0 bases; junction bases not matched to a gene: 15. CDR3 protein: CASLFRVRGPYSNQPQHF. The CDR3 coding sequence is TGTGCCAGCTTATTTAGGGTCAGGGGGCCCTATAGCAATCAGCCCCAGCATTTT.

The genes are TRBV28 and TRBJ2-1; D is uncertain. Deletions cut 3 bases from V and 0 bases from J, with 6 bases between. Germline V lookup: CDR1 MDHEN, CDR2 SYDVKM. CDR3 length equals 14 residues. CDR3 in amino acids: CASSFEVSYNEQFF. As DNA, the CDR3 is TGTGCCAGCAGTTTTGAGGTCTCCTACAATGAGCAGTTCTTC.

The chain carries TRBV4-3 and TRBJ1-5, with 7 bases lining up with TRBD1. V lost 0 bases to trimming and J lost 4 bases; unmatched junction nucleotides: 3. The CDR3 is made up of 15 amino acids. Germline values: CDR1 LGHNA, CDR2 YSLEER. The CDR3 bases are TGCGCCAGCAGCCAAGACCCACAGGGGAATCAGCCCCAGCATTTT. Translated, it gives CASSQDPQGNQPQHF.

The V and J genes are TRBV5-4 and TRBJ2-2; no definite D call. The V and J ends lost 2 bases and 0 bases respectively, with 5 bases between them. The CDR3 has 14 amino acids. Germline CDR1 and CDR2: SGHNT and YYREEE (reference sequence). The CDR3 coding sequence is TGTGCCAGCAGCTTTATTACGAACACCGGGGAGCTGTTTTTT. Protein: CASSFITNTGELFF.

J is TRBJ2-2 and V is TRBV5-1; TRBD1 aligns across 9 bases. Germline assignment: CDR1 SGHRS and CDR2 YFSETQ. Trimming cost V 0 bases and J 7 bases; bases outside gene matches: 1. CDR3 length equals 14 residues. The CDR3 loop is CASSLGQGGGELFF. The CDR3 DNA follows: TGCGCCAGCAGCTTGGGACAGGGGGGCGGGGAGCTGTTTTTT.

The chain couples TRBV2 to TRBJ2-1, with D possibly called TRBD1 or TRBD2 (5 bases each). V lost 8 bases to trimming and J lost 4 bases, with 15 bases between them. Germline CDR1 reads SNHLY; CDR2 reads FYNNEI. The CDR3 has 14 residues. The CDR3 bases are TGTGCCAGCGAGGGCACAGGATTTTACAATGAGCAGTTCTTC. Protein: CASEGTGFYNEQFF.